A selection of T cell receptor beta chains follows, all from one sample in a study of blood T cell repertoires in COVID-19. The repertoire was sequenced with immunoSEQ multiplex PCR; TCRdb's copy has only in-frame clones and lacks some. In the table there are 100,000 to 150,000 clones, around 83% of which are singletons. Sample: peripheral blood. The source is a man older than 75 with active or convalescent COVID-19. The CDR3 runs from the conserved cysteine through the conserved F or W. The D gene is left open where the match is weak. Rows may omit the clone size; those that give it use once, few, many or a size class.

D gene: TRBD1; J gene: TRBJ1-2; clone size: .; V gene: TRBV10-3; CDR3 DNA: TGTGCCATCAGTGGAAGGGGACAGGACTATGGCTACACCTTC; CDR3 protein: CAISGRGQDYGYTF
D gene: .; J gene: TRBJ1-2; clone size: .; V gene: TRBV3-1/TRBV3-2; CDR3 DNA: TGTGCCAGCAGCCAAGTCGACGGGAACTATGGCTACACCTTC; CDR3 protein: CASSQVDGNYGYTF
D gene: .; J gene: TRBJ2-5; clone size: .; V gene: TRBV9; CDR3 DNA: TGTGCCAGCAGCGTAGCGGCGGGGATTCAGACCCAGTACTTC; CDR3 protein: CASSVAAGIQTQYF
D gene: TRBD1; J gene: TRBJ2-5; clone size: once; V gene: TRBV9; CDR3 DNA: TGTGCCAGCAGCGTAACAGGGGCGGGTCAAGAGACCCAGTACTTC; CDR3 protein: CASSVTGAGQETQYF
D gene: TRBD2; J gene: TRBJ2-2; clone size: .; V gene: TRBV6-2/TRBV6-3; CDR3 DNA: TGTGCCAGCAGTTACTTGGGGGGGAAAAGCACCGGGGAGCTGTTTTTT; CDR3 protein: CASSYLGGKSTGELFF
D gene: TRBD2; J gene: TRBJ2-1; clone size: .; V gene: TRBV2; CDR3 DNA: TGTGCCAGCGGGACTAGCGGGTTACTAGAGCAGTTCTTC; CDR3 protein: CASGTSGLLEQFF
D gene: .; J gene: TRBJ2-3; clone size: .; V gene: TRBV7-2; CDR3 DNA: TGTGCCAGCAGCTCCGACCGCGGACTGAGCACAGATACGCAGTATTTT; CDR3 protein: CASSSDRGLSTDTQYF
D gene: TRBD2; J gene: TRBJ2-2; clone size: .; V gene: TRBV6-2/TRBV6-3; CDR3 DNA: TGTGCCAGCAGTTGGGGAGGGCGCACCGGGGAGCTGTTTTTT; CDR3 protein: CASSWGGRTGELFF
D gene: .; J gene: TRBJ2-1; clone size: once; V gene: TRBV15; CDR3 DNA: TGTGCCACCAGCCCCGAGGCGAGCAACAATGAGCAGTTCTTC; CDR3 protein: CATSPEASNNEQFF
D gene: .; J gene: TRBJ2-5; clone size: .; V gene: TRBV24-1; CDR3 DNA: TGTGCCACCAGTGATCCAACAGGTAGCGGAGAGACCCAGTACTTC; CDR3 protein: CATSDPTGSGETQYF
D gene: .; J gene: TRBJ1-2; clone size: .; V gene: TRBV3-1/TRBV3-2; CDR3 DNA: TGTGCCAGCAGCCAAGGATTGCAGGGGCGGGATGGCTACACCTTC; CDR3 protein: CASSQGLQGRDGYTF
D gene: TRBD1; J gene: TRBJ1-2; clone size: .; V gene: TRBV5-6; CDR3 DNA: TGTGCCAGCAGCGCTTCCGACAGGGTCGGTTTAGCTAACTATGGCTACACCTTC; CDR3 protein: CASSASDRVGLANYGYTF
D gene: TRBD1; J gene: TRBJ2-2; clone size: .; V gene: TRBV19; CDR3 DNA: TGTGCCAGTAATGAGGGGACAGGGCGGACCGGGGAGCTGTTTTTT; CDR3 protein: CASNEGTGRTGELFF
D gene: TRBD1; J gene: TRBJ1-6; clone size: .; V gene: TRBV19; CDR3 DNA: TGTGCCAGTAGTATGGGACAGGGCACACCAGCCCTCCACTTT; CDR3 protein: CASSMGQGTPALHF
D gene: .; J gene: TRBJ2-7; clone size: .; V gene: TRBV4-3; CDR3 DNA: TGCGCCAGCAGCCAATCGAGACAGGCGTCCTACGAGCAGTACTTC; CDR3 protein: CASSQSRQASYEQYF
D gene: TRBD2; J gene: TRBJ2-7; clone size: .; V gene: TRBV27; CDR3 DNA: TGTGCCAGCAGTTTTAACAGGATGGTTAGCGGGGGGGCCTCCGAGCAGTACTTC; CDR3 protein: CASSFNRMVSGGASEQYF
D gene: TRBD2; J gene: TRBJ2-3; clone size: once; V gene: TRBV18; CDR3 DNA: TGTGCCAGCTCACTAACTAGCGGTATTAGCACAGATACGCAGTATTTT; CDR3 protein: CASSLTSGISTDTQYF
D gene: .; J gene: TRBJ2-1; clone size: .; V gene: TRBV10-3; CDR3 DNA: TGTGCCATCAGTGAACTAGAGGGTGAGCAGTTCTTC; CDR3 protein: CAISELEGEQFF
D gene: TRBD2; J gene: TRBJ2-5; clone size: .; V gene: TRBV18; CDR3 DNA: TGTGCCAGCTTCCCGGGAGGGCGAGGTGAAGAGACCCAGTACTTC; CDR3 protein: CASFPGGRGEETQYF
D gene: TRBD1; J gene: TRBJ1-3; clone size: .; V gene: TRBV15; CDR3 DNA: TGTGCCACCAGCAGAGGGGGGCCAGGGGGTGGAAACACCATATATTTT; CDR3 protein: CATSRGGPGGGNTIYF
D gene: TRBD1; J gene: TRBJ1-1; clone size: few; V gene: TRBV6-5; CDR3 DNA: TGTGCCAGCATTAACAGGGGACACACTGAAGCTTTCTTT; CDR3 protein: CASINRGHTEAFF
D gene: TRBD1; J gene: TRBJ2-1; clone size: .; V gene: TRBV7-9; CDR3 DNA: TGTGCCAGCAGCATAAGGGACAGGTTTATCAATGAGCAGTTCTTC; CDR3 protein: CASSIRDRFINEQFF
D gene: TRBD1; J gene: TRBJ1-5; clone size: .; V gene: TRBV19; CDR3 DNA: TGTGCCAGTAGCATGACAGGGGGGAATCAGCCCCAGCATTTT; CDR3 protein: CASSMTGGNQPQHF
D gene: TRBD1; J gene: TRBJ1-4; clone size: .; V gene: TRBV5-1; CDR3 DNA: TGCGCCAGCAGCGAAGACAGGGGAGAAAAACTGTTTTTT; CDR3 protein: CASSEDRGEKLFF
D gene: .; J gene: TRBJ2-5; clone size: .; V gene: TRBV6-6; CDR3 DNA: TGTGCCAGCAGTTACGTGAGAAAAGAGACCCAGTACTTC; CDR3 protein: CASSYVRKETQYF
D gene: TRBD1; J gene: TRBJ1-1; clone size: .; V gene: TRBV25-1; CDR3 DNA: TGTGCCAGCATTAGGACAGGGGTGAACACTGAAGCTTTCTTT; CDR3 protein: CASIRTGVNTEAFF
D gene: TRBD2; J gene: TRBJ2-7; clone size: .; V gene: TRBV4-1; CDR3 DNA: TGCGCCAGCAGCCGTCTACTATCCGGGACTAGCGGGGACTCCTACGAGCAGTACTTC; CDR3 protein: CASSRLLSGTSGDSYEQYF
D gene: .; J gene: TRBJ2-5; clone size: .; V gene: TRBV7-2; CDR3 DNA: TGTGCCAGCAGCTTAGTTGGAGGCCGACCCGGTGAGACCCAGTACTTC; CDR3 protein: CASSLVGGRPGETQYF
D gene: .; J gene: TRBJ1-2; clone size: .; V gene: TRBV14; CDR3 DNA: TGTGCCAGCAGCCAAAGCACGGGGGTGAACTATGGCTACACCTTC; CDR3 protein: CASSQSTGVNYGYTF
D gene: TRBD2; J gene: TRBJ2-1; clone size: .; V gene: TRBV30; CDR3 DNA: TGTGCCTGGAGTCTTGGACTAGCGGGGGGGGCTAGCTCCTACAATGAGCAGTTCTTC; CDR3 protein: CAWSLGLAGGASSYNEQFF
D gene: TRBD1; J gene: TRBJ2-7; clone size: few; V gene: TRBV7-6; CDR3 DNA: TGTGCCAGCAGCTCGGGACAGGGCAAAGAGCAGTACTTC; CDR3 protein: CASSSGQGKEQYF
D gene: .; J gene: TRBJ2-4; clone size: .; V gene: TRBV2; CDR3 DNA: TGTGCCAGCAGTGAACGGACAGGTGGAGGGGCCTTAGCCAAAAACATTCAGTACTTC; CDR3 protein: CASSERTGGGALAKNIQYF
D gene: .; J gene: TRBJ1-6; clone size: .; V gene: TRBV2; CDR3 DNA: TGTGCCAGCAGTGAGGAGACAGCGGGGAATTCACCCCTCCACTTT; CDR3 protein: CASSEETAGNSPLHF
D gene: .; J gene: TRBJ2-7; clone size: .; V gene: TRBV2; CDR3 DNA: TGTGCCAGCAGCGCTAAACTAGAGGAGCAGTACTTC; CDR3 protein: CASSAKLEEQYF
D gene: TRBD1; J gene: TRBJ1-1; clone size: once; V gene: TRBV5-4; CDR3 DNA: TGTGCCAGCAGCTTACCCGGGACAGCAAACACTGAAGCTTTCTTT; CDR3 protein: CASSLPGTANTEAFF
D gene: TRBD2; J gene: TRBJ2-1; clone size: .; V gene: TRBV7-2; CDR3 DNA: TGTGCCAGCAGCTTAAGCGGGGGCTCCTACAATGAGCAGTTCTTC; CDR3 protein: CASSLSGGSYNEQFF
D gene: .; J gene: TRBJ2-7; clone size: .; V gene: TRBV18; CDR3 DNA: TGTGCCAGCTCACGGCCGGGCTCCTACGAGCAGTACTTC; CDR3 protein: CASSRPGSYEQYF
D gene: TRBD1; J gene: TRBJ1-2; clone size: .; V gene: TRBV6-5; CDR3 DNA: TGTGCCAGCAGTTACAGGATTCCGGGACAGGGTTATGGCTACACCTTC; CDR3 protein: CASSYRIPGQGYGYTF
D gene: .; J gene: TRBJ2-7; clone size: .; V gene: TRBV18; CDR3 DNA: TGTGCCAGCTCACCAACATCTCGGGGATTAGGTTGGTACGAGCAGTACTTC; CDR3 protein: CASSPTSRGLGWYEQYF
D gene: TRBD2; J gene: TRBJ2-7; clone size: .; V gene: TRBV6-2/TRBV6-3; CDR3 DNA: TGTGCCAGCAGTTACTTACTAGCGGTCGATTACGAGCAGTACTTC; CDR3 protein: CASSYLLAVDYEQYF
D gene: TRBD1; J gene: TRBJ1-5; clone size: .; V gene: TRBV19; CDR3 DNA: TGTGCCAGTATCGCCCCGGGACAGGGGAGTTTTCAGCCCCAGCATTTT; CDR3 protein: CASIAPGQGSFQPQHF
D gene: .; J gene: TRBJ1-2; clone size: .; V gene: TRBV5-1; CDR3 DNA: TGCGCCAGCAGCGTAATGGGGGGGAACTATGGCTACACCTTC; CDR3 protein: CASSVMGGNYGYTF
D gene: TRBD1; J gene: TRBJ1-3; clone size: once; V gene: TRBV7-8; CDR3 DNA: TGTGCCAGCAGCTCTGACAGGGGCCTGAGCTCTGGAAACACCATATATTTT; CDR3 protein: CASSSDRGLSSGNTIYF
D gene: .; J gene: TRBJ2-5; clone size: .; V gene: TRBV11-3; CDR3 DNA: TGTGCCAGCAGCCCAGGGTCAGTGGGGGCAGAGACCCAGTACTTC; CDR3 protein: CASSPGSVGAETQYF
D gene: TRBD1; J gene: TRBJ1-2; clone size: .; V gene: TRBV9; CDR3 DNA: TGTGCCAGCAGCGTCTTTGGAACCCCGGGACAGGCCTCTACTGGCTACACCTTC; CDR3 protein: CASSVFGTPGQASTGYTF
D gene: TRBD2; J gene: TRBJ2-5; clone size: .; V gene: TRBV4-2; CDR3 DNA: TGTGCCAGCAGCCAAGAAGGGACTAGCATTGGGGAGACCCAGTACTTC; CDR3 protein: CASSQEGTSIGETQYF
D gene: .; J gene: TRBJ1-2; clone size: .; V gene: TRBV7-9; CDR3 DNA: TGTGCCAGCAGCCCCTCAGGGTTCTATGGCTACACCTTC; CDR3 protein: CASSPSGFYGYTF
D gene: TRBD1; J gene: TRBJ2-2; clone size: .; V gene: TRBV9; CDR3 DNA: TGTGCCAGCAGCGTAGCTACCGGGACAGGGAACACCGGGGAGCTGTTTTTT; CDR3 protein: CASSVATGTGNTGELFF
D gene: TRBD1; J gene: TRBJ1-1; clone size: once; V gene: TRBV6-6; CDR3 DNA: TGTGCCAGCAGTACCACCGGGACAGGGACTGAAGCTTTCTTT; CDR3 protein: CASSTTGTGTEAFF
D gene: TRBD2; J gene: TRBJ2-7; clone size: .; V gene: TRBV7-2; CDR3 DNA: TGTGCCAGCAGCTTAGCGGAGGTAGCGGGGGGGTACGAGCAGTACTTC; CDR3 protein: CASSLAEVAGGYEQYF
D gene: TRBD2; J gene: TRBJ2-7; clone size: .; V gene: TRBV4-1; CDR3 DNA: TGCGCCAGCAGCCAATACTCCCTGCGCAATCTAGCGGGCTCCTACGAGCAGTACTTC; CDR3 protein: CASSQYSLRNLAGSYEQYF
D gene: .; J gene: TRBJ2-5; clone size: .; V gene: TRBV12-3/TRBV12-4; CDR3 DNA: TGTGCCAGCAGACAGGGGGGGGGAGAGACCCAGTACTTC; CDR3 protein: CASRQGGGETQYF
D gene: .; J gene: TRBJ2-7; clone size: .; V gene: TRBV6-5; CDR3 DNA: TGTGCCAGCAGGGGCCCATTGAACGAGCAGTACTTC; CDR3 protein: CASRGPLNEQYF
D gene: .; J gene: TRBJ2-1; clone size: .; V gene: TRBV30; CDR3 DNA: TGTGCCTGGAGTCGCGGGGATTCGAACTACAATGAGCAGTTCTTC; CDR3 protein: CAWSRGDSNYNEQFF
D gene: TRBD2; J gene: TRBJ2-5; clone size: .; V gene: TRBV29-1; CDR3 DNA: TGCAGCGTTGGGGGGGGAGAGACCCAGTACTTC; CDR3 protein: CSVGGGETQYF
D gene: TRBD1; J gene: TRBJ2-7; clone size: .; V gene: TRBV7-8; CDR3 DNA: TGTGCCAGCAGCTTGGAGCCGGGACAGGGATCCGAGCAGTACTTC; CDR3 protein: CASSLEPGQGSEQYF